Listed here are 25 T cell receptor beta chains from one sample, sequenced in a study of OX40 agonist ivuxolimab in advanced cancers. Repertoires were generated with immunoSEQ multiplex PCR, while TCRdb's copy carries only in-frame clones and drops some. The data contain over 60,000 clones, around 83% of them singletons. The sequencing used CD4+ or CD8+ T cells sorted from blood, collected in a trial of the OX40 agonist ivuxolimab. All receptors come from an adult with an advanced solid tumor such as melanoma, head and neck, liver or kidney cancer.

The chain uses TRBV28 and TRBJ2-1; D is possibly TRBD1 (5 bases). There are 13 residues in the CDR3. Deletions cut 6 bases from V and 2 bases from J, with 8 bases between. Per germline, CDR1 MDHEN and CDR2 SYDVKM. In DNA, the CDR3 is TGTGCCAGCAGCCCCAGGGCCTACAATGAGCAGTTCTTC. Translated, it gives CASSPRAYNEQFF.

This rearrangement joins TRBV19 to TRBJ2-3; D not certain. Germline lookup yields CDR1 LNHDA and CDR2 SQIVND (reference sequence). V lost 6 bases and J 2 bases, leaving 9 bases between the germline ends. This CDR3 spans 13 amino acids. Here the CDR3 reads CASSGVLTDTQYF. The CDR3 region has the DNA TGTGCCAGTAGCGGAGTCCTCACAGATACGCAGTATTTT.

This clone was found a few times. This rearrangement joins TRBV29-1 to TRBJ1-5, with a possible D match to TRBD1 (5 bases). Trimming took off 5 bases at V and 11 bases at J, with 16 bases between the two ends. The germline V gene encodes CDR1 SQVTM and CDR2 ANQGSEA. This CDR3 contains 12 residues. In DNA, the CDR3 is TGCAGCGTTAGGGACCACCGGGGGACCCAGCATTTT. Translation: CSVRDHRGTQHF.

V gene TRBV7-2 combines with J gene TRBJ2-2; D gene uncertain. This CDR3 contains 15 residues. The germline V gene has CDR1 SGHTA and CDR2 FQGNSA. Between the trimmed V and J ends, which lost 5 bases and 0 bases, there was a span of 10 bases. CDR3 protein: CASSGKRANTGELFF. The CDR3 DNA is TGTGCCAGCAGCGGTAAGCGCGCGAACACCGGGGAGCTGTTTTTT.

V usage is TRBV18 and J usage is TRBJ1-2; D is uncertain. Germline CDR1 is KGHSH and CDR2 is LQKENI. CDR3 size: 13 residues. V was trimmed by 3 bases and J by 0 bases, leaving 5 bases between them. CDR3 sequence (DNA): TGTGCCAGCTCACCTGCGTCTAACTATGGCTACACCTTC. Its translation: CASSPASNYGYTF.

This sequence joins TRBV5-6 and TRBJ1-2; 12 bases line up with TRBD1. V dropped 0 bases and J dropped 8; count of bases not matched to a gene: 5. CDR1 and CDR2 (germline): SGHDT, YYEEEE. CDR3 length equals 15 residues. In DNA form, the CDR3 reads TGTGCCAGCAGCTTGGTCGGGACAGGGGGCGTAGGCTACACCTTC. Amino acid sequence: CASSLVGTGGVGYTF.

The chain combines TRBV7-6 with TRBJ2-3; possibly TRBD1 for D (6 bases). This CDR3 has 15 residues. From germline, CDR1 is SGHVS and CDR2 FNYEAQ. Trimming shortened V by 5 bases and J by 2 bases, and 14 bases separated the two germline ends. CDR3 in amino acids: CASSPDGGLTDTQYF. The CDR3 nucleotides are TGTGCCAGCAGCCCCGATGGGGGCCTCACAGATACGCAGTATTTT.

This clone occurred once. The chain combines TRBV18 with TRBJ2-3; D is undetermined. Germline V gene lookup returns CDR1 KGHSH and CDR2 LQKENI. The ends were cut back, 3 bases at V and 6 bases at J, with 10 bases in the middle. CDR3 length equals 13 residues. CDR3 loop: CASSPRGEDTQYF. The CDR3 nucleotides read TGTGCCAGCTCACCGAGAGGAGAGGATACGCAGTATTTT.

The chain employs TRBV6-6 and TRBJ2-2, with TRBD2 matching 8 bases. V lost 5 bases to trimming and J lost 0 bases; unmatched junction nucleotides: 5. The germline V gene encodes CDR1 MNHNY and CDR2 SVGAGI (reference sequence). This CDR3 has 16 residues. The CDR3 DNA reads as TGTGCCAGCAGTAAGCTTAGCGGGACGAACACCGGGGAGCTGTTTTTT. This encodes CASSKLSGTNTGELFF.

The chain couples TRBV7-3 to TRBJ2-2; TRBD2 agrees at 10 bases. In germline, CDR1 is SGHTA, CDR2 FQGTGA. The junction had 3 bases not matched to a gene; V was cut back by 5 bases and J by 0 bases. The CDR3 has 16 amino acids. The CDR3 DNA is TGTGCCAGCAGCGCGGGACTAGCGCCGAACACCGGGGAGCTGTTTTTT. It yields the protein CASSAGLAPNTGELFF.

The chain couples TRBV4-2 to TRBJ2-3; 16 positions match TRBD2. The CDR3 runs 18 residues. Germline V lookup: CDR1 LGHNA, CDR2 YNFKEQ. The V gene end was trimmed by 0 bases and the J gene end by 2 bases; junction bases not matched to a gene: 2. The CDR3 DNA sequence: TGTGCCAGCAGCCAAGAGGGACTAGCGGGGGGGAACACAGATACGCAGTATTTT. Translated, it gives CASSQEGLAGGNTDTQYF.

This rearrangement joins TRBV2 to TRBJ1-2; no definite D call. V was pared by 1 base and J by 2 bases, with 11 bases between. Germline V gene sequence: CDR1 SNHLY, CDR2 FYNNEI. The CDR3 sequence is 15 residues long. The CDR3 is CASSEEQQANYGYTF. Here the CDR3 DNA reads TGTGCCAGCAGTGAAGAGCAGCAAGCGAACTATGGCTACACCTTC. The full variable domain, with the rest looked up from reference TRBV2 and TRBJ1-2, is EPEVTQTPSHQVTQMGQEVILRCVPISNHLYFYWYRQILGQKVEFLVSFYNNEISEKSEIFDDQFSVERPDGSNFTLKIRSTKLEDSAMYFCASSEEQQANYGYTFGSGTRLTVV.

The rearrangement links TRBV15 to TRBJ1-5; weak D call: TRBD1 (5 bases). CDR3 length: 14 residues. CDR1 and CDR2 (germline): LNHNV, YYDKDF (reference sequence). Trimming cost V 5 bases and J 5 bases, with 13 bases left between them. The CDR3 coding sequence is TGTGCCACCAGCGAGACAGTGGAGGATCAGCCCCAGCATTTT. It translates to CATSETVEDQPQHF.

This sequence joins TRBV21-1 and TRBJ1-5. TRBV21-1 is recorded as a pseudogene. This CDR3 is 16 amino acids long. For the CDR3, the DNA is TGTGCCAGCAGCAAACCGCGGCAGGCCAGCAATCAGCCCCAGCATTTT. Amino acid sequence: CASSKPRQASNQPQHF.

Regarding this clone: The same CDR3 also results from other DNA sequences found in this sample. The V call is TRBV18, the J call TRBJ2-7; 7 nucleotides match TRBD1. The CDR3 sequence is 13 residues long. V shed 3 bases, J shed 2 bases, and the junction held 1 base outside the gene matches. Germline V gene lookup returns CDR1 KGHSH and CDR2 LQKENI. CDR3 in DNA: TGTGCCAGCTCACCGGGGACAGCCTACGAGCAGTACTTC. Amino acid sequence: CASSPGTAYEQYF.

The rearrangement links TRBV25-1 to TRBJ1-1; 10 bases line up with TRBD1. J gave up 4 bases and V 4 bases, and 6 bases lay outside the gene matches. Germline CDR1 MGHDK, CDR2 SYGVNS. The CDR3 totals 15 residues. The CDR3 spells CASSGQGAQGTEAFF. The CDR3 nucleotides are TGTGCCAGCAGTGGACAGGGGGCTCAGGGCACTGAAGCTTTCTTT. Complete variable domain (other parts from reference TRBV25-1 and TRBJ1-1): EADIYQTPRYLVIGTGKKITLECSQTMGHDKMYWYQQDPGMELHLIHYSYGVNSTEKGDLSSESTVSRIRTEHFPLTLESARPSHTSQYLCASSGQGAQGTEAFFGQGTRLTVV.

There are a few counts of this clone. The V call is TRBV30, the J call TRBJ1-2; 8 bases align to TRBD1. Germline values: CDR1 GTSNPN, CDR2 SVGIG (reference sequence). The CDR3 extends over 14 amino acids. With 4 bases clipped from V and 3 bases from J, the junction kept 7 bases outside the gene matches. The CDR3 here is CAWKGGRGHYGYTF. In nucleotides, the CDR3 is TGTGCCTGGAAGGGGGGCAGGGGGCACTATGGCTACACCTTC.

CDR3 sequence reads: CAWSQQGLGELFF. The CDR3 DNA follows: TGTGCCTGGAGTCAACAGGGGCTCGGGGAGCTGTTTTTT. The V gene is TRBV30, the J gene TRBJ2-2, with 7 nucleotides matching TRBD1. CDR3 length equals 13 residues. CDR1 GTSNPN and CDR2 SVGIG come from the germline V gene (reference sequence). V was pared by 2 bases and J by 7 bases, with 4 bases of the junction left unmatched.

To note about this clone: One end of the junction varies from germline; a read error may be responsible. The gene calls are TRBV5-5 and TRBJ2-6; the match to TRBD1 covers 9 bases. Germline V gene lookup returns CDR1 SGHKS and CDR2 YYEKEE (reference sequence). The CDR3 consists of 13 residues. The CDR3 bases are TGTGCCAGCAGCTTACAGGGGGCTAACGTCCTGACTTTC. Amino acid sequence: CASSLQGANVLTF.

This rearrangement joins TRBV19 to TRBJ2-7, with D unresolved. Germline lookup yields CDR1 LNHDA and CDR2 SQIVND (reference sequence). This CDR3 region has 15 residues. V was clipped by 1 base and J by 3 bases, with 13 bases between them. CDR3 protein: CASSIGPPVHYEQYV. DNA of the CDR3: TGTGCCAGTAGTATAGGACCCCCAGTTCACTACGAGCAGTACGTC.

The V and J genes are TRBV18 and TRBJ1-2, with D perhaps TRBD1 (6 bases). Germline loops: CDR1 KGHSH, CDR2 LQKENI. V was clipped by 5 bases and J by 2 bases, with 12 bases between them. This CDR3 region has 14 residues. Here the CDR3 reads CASSNRQENYGYTF. In DNA form, the CDR3 reads TGTGCCAGCTCAAACAGACAGGAAAACTATGGCTACACCTTC.

This sequence joins TRBV19 and TRBJ2-6; D is ambiguous. Trimming pared 0 bases from V and 0 bases from J, leaving 6 bases between. The CDR3 has 16 amino acids. In germline, CDR1 is LNHDA, CDR2 SQIVND (reference sequence). This CDR3 reads CASSIDWDSGANVLTF. The CDR3 DNA sequence: TGTGCCAGTAGTATAGATTGGGACTCTGGGGCCAACGTCCTGACTTTC.

The sample holds a few counts of this clone. The V gene is TRBV19, the J gene TRBJ1-1, with a weak D call TRBD1 (5 bases). The CDR3 loop spans 14 amino acids. Germline V gene lookup returns CDR1 LNHDA and CDR2 SQIVND (reference sequence). The germline V and J ends were trimmed by 3 bases and 3 bases, with 11 bases remaining between them. The CDR3 here is CASSIQGGDTEAFF. The CDR3 DNA sequence: TGTGCCAGTAGTATTCAGGGAGGGGACACTGAAGCTTTCTTT.

This clone was seen more than once but under ten times. The sample carries other DNA sequences with the same CDR3. This chain uses TRBV2 with TRBJ2-7; 10 bases map to TRBD1. The V gene end was trimmed by 2 bases and the J gene end by 7 bases; junction bases not matched to a gene: 8. Germline V lookup: CDR1 SNHLY, CDR2 FYNNEI. The CDR3 consists of 15 residues. CDR3 nucleotide sequence: TGTGCCAGCAGTGAAATGGGTGGACAGGGGGGGGAGCAGTACGTC. Its translation: CASSEMGGQGGEQYV.

This clone was detected only a few times. The chain combines TRBV18 with TRBJ1-1; unclear D gene. Germline V gives CDR1 KGHSH, CDR2 LQKENI. Trimming shortened V by 0 bases and J by 0 bases, and 8 bases separated the two germline ends. The CDR3 is made up of 15 amino acids. Here the CDR3 reads CASSPPASLNTEAFF. DNA for the CDR3: TGTGCCAGCTCACCACCGGCGAGTTTGAACACTGAAGCTTTCTTT.